This T cell receptor (beta chain) emerged from a study of cytomegalovirus exposure and HLA in healthy donors. General observations from the study: TCR beta chain V- and J-gene trimming was linked, in a later analysis, to a missense variant in DCLRE1C.

PCR amplification relied on 60 Vbeta primers (plus 13 Jbeta primers). Only in-frame clones appear in the TCRdb table, and some are missing; sequencing was by immunoSEQ multiplex PCR. In the table there are 110,000 or so clones, approximately 80% of which are singletons. From germline, CDR1 is LGHNT and CDR2 FRNRAP. The trim removed 3 bases at V and 8 bases at J, leaving 8 bases unmatched. This CDR3 comprises 15 residues. Notes on this clone: What it binds is unknown.

This chain uses TRBV12-5 with TRBJ2-1, with 9 bases lining up with TRBD2. The sequencing input was PBMCs. The clonotype was recovered from a man between 18 and 35 years old in good health and CMV-seropositive. For the CDR3, the DNA is TGTGCTAGTGGTTTCGGGCGGGAGGGTACAGATGAGCAGTTCTTC. It is translated as CASGFGREGTDEQFF.